A single sample gave rise to the 3 T cell receptor beta chains below, sequenced in a study of OX40 agonist ivuxolimab in advanced cancers. Repertoires were generated with immunoSEQ multiplex PCR, while TCRdb's copy carries only in-frame clones and drops some. This sample carries over 25,000 clones, 85% of them seen once, and the ten largest clones take 45% to 60%. The sequencing here drew on CD4+ or CD8+ T cells sorted from blood, taken in a trial of the OX40 agonist ivuxolimab. All receptors derive from an adult with an advanced solid tumor such as melanoma, head and neck, liver or kidney cancer.

The chain couples TRBV11-2 to TRBJ2-1; 7 bases match TRBD1. Germline assignment: CDR1 SGHAT and CDR2 FQNNGV. Trimming removed 5 bases from V and 5 bases from J; junction bases left unmatched: 9. The CDR3 has 15 residues. The CDR3 coding sequence is TGTGCCAGCAGCCTTGGACAGGTTCCTCACAATGAGCAGTTCTTC. This translates into CASSLGQVPHNEQFF.

V gene TRBV27 combines with J gene TRBJ2-1, with D maybe TRBD2 (5 bases). The CDR3 runs to 16 residues. Germline-derived CDR1 and CDR2 are MNHEY and SMNVEV (reference sequence). V was cut by 3 bases and J by 2 bases, with 14 bases left in between. The CDR3 DNA sequence: TGTGCCAGCAGTTTGTCGGGGAACCCCGCCTACAATGAGCAGTTCTTC. It yields the protein CASSLSGNPAYNEQFF.

V and J are TRBV4-3 and TRBJ1-1; 9 nucleotides match TRBD1. Germline loops: CDR1 LGHNA, CDR2 YSLEER. The J segment lost 4 bases and the V segment lost 1 base, leaving 4 bases of the junction unmatched. This CDR3 has 15 amino acids. CDR3 amino acids: CASSQAGQGFTEAFF. In nucleotides, the CDR3 is TGCGCCAGCAGCCAAGCAGGACAGGGGTTCACTGAAGCTTTCTTT.